This TCR beta chain came from a study of glioma-infiltrating T cells after dendritic cell vaccination. Study overall: Autologous tumor lysate was loaded overnight onto monocyte-derived dendritic cells grown seven days with IL-4 and GM-CSF.

The data were produced by immunoSEQ multiplex PCR, yet TCRdb's version contains in-frame clones alone and is incomplete. The sample shows approximately 85,000 clones, 85% of them seen only once. Time point denoted: after dendritic cell vaccination, including at tumor progression/relapse. Isocitrate dehydrogenase mutation was absent in all glioblastoma patients. The CDR3 extends over 16 amino acids. The V and J ends lost 1 base and 1 base respectively, with 13 bases between them. The germline gives CDR1 LNHDA, CDR2 SQIVND (reference sequence). The chain couples TRBV19 to TRBJ1-1, with D maybe TRBD1 (5 bases). The receptor was derived from a human donor with glioblastoma. Sequences were derived from blood, sampled after dendritic cell vaccination. The CDR3 sequence is CASSIGGRATNTEAFF. The CDR3 DNA follows: TGTGCCAGTAGTATAGGGGGCAGGGCGACGAACACTGAAGCTTTCTTT.